This is a list of T cell receptor beta chains from one sample in a study of T cell responses to AZD1222 COVID-19 vaccine. The data were produced by immunoSEQ multiplex PCR, yet TCRdb's version contains in-frame clones alone and is incomplete. Of 150,000 to 200,000 clones in the sample, around nine tenths were seen once. The input for sequencing was peripheral blood, taken on day 0 of AZD1222 vaccination. Every receptor here comes from an adult in good health. Both conserved end residues are part of each CDR3. The order of the fields is CDR3 DNA, CDR3 protein, J gene, clone size, V gene, D gene. D genes are given only for firm matches. Clone size is stated in some rows and not others, as once, few, many or a class when expanded.

DNA: TGTGCCAGCAGCTTAGCCGTTTCCTACAATGAGCAGTTCTTC
CDR3: CASSLAVSYNEQFF
J: TRBJ2-1
size: NA
V: TRBV7-2
D: NA

DNA: TGCGCCAGCAGCCAGGCAACACAACACTCTAGCTATGGCTACACCTTC
CDR3: CASSQATQHSSYGYTF
J: TRBJ1-2
size: few
V: TRBV4-1
D: NA

DNA: TGCGCCAGCAGCTTTGGGACTAGCTCGACAGATACGCAGTATTTT
CDR3: CASSFGTSSTDTQYF
J: TRBJ2-3
size: NA
V: TRBV5-1
D: TRBD2

DNA: TGTGCCAGCAGTATACAGGGTCCCTCTGGAAACACCATATATTTT
CDR3: CASSIQGPSGNTIYF
J: TRBJ1-3
size: NA
V: TRBV2
D: NA

DNA: TGTGCAAGTCGCTTACCACTACGTCCAGGTTCTCCCACTGAAGCTTTCTTT
CDR3: CASRLPLRPGSPTEAFF
J: TRBJ1-1
size: NA
V: TRBV12-2
D: NA

DNA: TGTGCCAGCAGTTTACAAGGGGGCTCTGGCTACACCTTC
CDR3: CASSLQGGSGYTF
J: TRBJ1-2
size: NA
V: TRBV27
D: TRBD1

DNA: TGTGCCAGCAGTATCCTGGAGCGCCCAGATACGCAGTATTTT
CDR3: CASSILERPDTQYF
J: TRBJ2-3
size: NA
V: TRBV27
D: NA

DNA: TGTGCCAGCAGTCAGCGGGGGCCGACTAATGAAAAACTGTTTTTT
CDR3: CASSQRGPTNEKLFF
J: TRBJ1-4
size: NA
V: TRBV2
D: NA

DNA: TGTGCCAGCACCCTGGGGGGGGGCGGAAACACCATATATTTT
CDR3: CASTLGGGGNTIYF
J: TRBJ1-3
size: NA
V: TRBV11-2
D: NA

DNA: TGTGCCTGGAGAGCGGACAGGTCTGGAAACACCATATATTTT
CDR3: CAWRADRSGNTIYF
J: TRBJ1-3
size: NA
V: TRBV30
D: TRBD1

DNA: TGTGCCAGCAGCGCGGGGAGGGACAGGGTTGGCTATGGCTACACCTTC
CDR3: CASSAGRDRVGYGYTF
J: TRBJ1-2
size: NA
V: TRBV5-4
D: TRBD1

DNA: TGTGCCAGCAGGGATAGTCGAAATGTAGTCTACACCTTC
CDR3: CASRDSRNVVYTF
J: TRBJ1-2
size: NA
V: TRBV2
D: NA

DNA: TGCGCCAGCAGCTTTCCGGGGGGCTGGACTGAAGCTTTCTTT
CDR3: CASSFPGGWTEAFF
J: TRBJ1-1
size: once
V: TRBV5-1
D: NA

DNA: TGTGCCAGCAGTTTAGGCAGGTACAATCAGCCCCAGCATTTT
CDR3: CASSLGRYNQPQHF
J: TRBJ1-5
size: NA
V: TRBV28
D: NA

DNA: TGTGCCAGCAGCCCCGAACCAGGGCTAGGCTACACCTTC
CDR3: CASSPEPGLGYTF
J: TRBJ1-2
size: once
V: TRBV5-4
D: NA

DNA: TGTGCCAGCAGCCGACTAGCGGGAGGTCTCACCGGGGAGCTGTTTTTT
CDR3: CASSRLAGGLTGELFF
J: TRBJ2-2
size: NA
V: TRBV3-1/TRBV3-2
D: TRBD2

DNA: TGTGCCAGCAGTTTAGTCGTCTCCTACGAGCAGTACTTC
CDR3: CASSLVVSYEQYF
J: TRBJ2-7
size: NA
V: TRBV12-3/TRBV12-4
D: NA

DNA: TGTGCCAGCAGTTTACCAATTGGTGTCCAGCCCCAGCATTTT
CDR3: CASSLPIGVQPQHF
J: TRBJ1-5
size: many
V: TRBV28
D: NA

DNA: TGCGCCAGCACTGGATGGGTCCAAGAGACCCAGTACTTC
CDR3: CASTGWVQETQYF
J: TRBJ2-5
size: NA
V: TRBV5-1
D: NA

DNA: TGTGCCAGCAGTTACTCGTTCCGCAGGGGCAGAGGTGGCTACACCTTC
CDR3: CASSYSFRRGRGGYTF
J: TRBJ1-2
size: NA
V: TRBV6-2/TRBV6-3
D: NA

DNA: TGTGCCAGCAGCACCCGAGCAGGGACTGAAACCTATGGCGCCTATGGCTACACCTTC
CDR3: CASSTRAGTETYGAYGYTF
J: TRBJ1-2
size: NA
V: TRBV28
D: NA

DNA: TGTGCCAGCAGCCAGTTAGCGGGAAGCTCAAACGAGCAGTACTTC
CDR3: CASSQLAGSSNEQYF
J: TRBJ2-7
size: NA
V: TRBV3-1/TRBV3-2
D: TRBD2

DNA: TGTGCCAGCAGCTCGGTCGAGACCCAGTACTTC
CDR3: CASSSVETQYF
J: TRBJ2-5
size: NA
V: TRBV7-2
D: NA

DNA: TGTGCCAGCAGCTTAGAGGTGACCAATCCCAGCTCTGGGGCCAACGTCCTGACTTTC
CDR3: CASSLEVTNPSSGANVLTF
J: TRBJ2-6
size: NA
V: TRBV7-6
D: NA

DNA: TGTGCCAGTAATTTTCAGCCCCAGCATTTT
CDR3: CASNFQPQHF
J: TRBJ1-5
size: NA
V: TRBV19
D: NA

DNA: TGTGCCAGCAGCGCGACAGGGGGCATCTACACCGGGGAGCTGTTTTTT
CDR3: CASSATGGIYTGELFF
J: TRBJ2-2
size: NA
V: TRBV28
D: TRBD1

DNA: TGCGCCAGCAGCCAAGGTGCCGGGACAGGTTCCTCCTACGAGCAGTACTTC
CDR3: CASSQGAGTGSSYEQYF
J: TRBJ2-7
size: NA
V: TRBV4-3
D: TRBD1

DNA: TGCGCCAGCAGGCCCGCCTTGAACACCGGGGAGCTGTTTTTT
CDR3: CASRPALNTGELFF
J: TRBJ2-2
size: NA
V: TRBV5-1
D: NA

DNA: TGTGCCAGCAGCTTAACTCAGACAGGGTACCTTGGCTACACCTTC
CDR3: CASSLTQTGYLGYTF
J: TRBJ1-2
size: NA
V: TRBV7-9
D: TRBD1

DNA: TGTGCCAGCAGTCGGACAGGGGGAGGGTACAATGAGCAGTTCTTC
CDR3: CASSRTGGGYNEQFF
J: TRBJ2-1
size: NA
V: TRBV6-5
D: TRBD1

DNA: TGTGCCAGCAGCCCGTGGACTAGTTTGAATGAGCAGTTCTTC
CDR3: CASSPWTSLNEQFF
J: TRBJ2-1
size: NA
V: TRBV27
D: TRBD2

DNA: TGTGCCAGTAGTTCCACGGGGGGGGCCTACGAGCAGTACTTC
CDR3: CASSSTGGAYEQYF
J: TRBJ2-7
size: once
V: TRBV19
D: TRBD2